This entry lists 19 T cell receptor beta chains sequenced from one sample in a study of cytomegalovirus exposure and HLA in healthy donors. With 60 Vbeta and 13 Jbeta primers, the PCR was carried out. TCRdb keeps only in-frame clones here, not all; method: immunoSEQ multiplex PCR. The sample comprises 150,000 or so clones, under 80% of which are singletons, and around 2% rests with the top ten. Sequenced: PBMCs. These receptors were taken from a female donor in good health and CMV-seronegative.

The V and J genes are TRBV7-9 and TRBJ1-1; no definite D call. With 5 bases removed from V and 11 bases from J, the gap between germline ends came to 21 bases. Germline lookup yields CDR1 SEHNR and CDR2 FQNEAQ (reference sequence). The CDR3 is made up of 14 amino acids. For the CDR3, the DNA is TGTGCCAGCAGCCTTCCTCTTGAGGAGTTTGAGGCTTTCTTT. It yields the protein CASSLPLEEFEAFF.

This chain links TRBV5-7 with TRBJ2-2; weak D call: TRBD2 (6 bases). TRBV5-7 is known as an ORF, though its function is uncertain. V lost 0 bases to trimming and J lost 5 bases, with 14 bases between them. The length of the CDR3 is 16 residues. The CDR3: CASSLAMEGRTGELFF. As DNA, the CDR3 is TGTGCCAGCAGCTTGGCCATGGAGGGGCGAACCGGGGAGCTGTTTTTT.

This clone was observed a handful of times. This chain links TRBV7-9 with TRBJ1-5, with 8 bases fitting TRBD1. With 4 bases clipped from V and 4 bases from J, the junction kept 9 bases outside the gene matches. This CDR3 is built from 16 residues. The germline V gene encodes CDR1 SEHNR and CDR2 FQNEAQ (reference sequence). In nucleotides, the CDR3 is TGTGCCAGCAGCTACTCCGGGACAGGAGCGAATCAGCCCCAGCATTTT. Translating gives CASSYSGTGANQPQHF.

V is TRBV10-3 and J is TRBJ2-3; the D gene is possibly TRBD2 (6 bases). The CDR3 length is 16 residues. Germline lookup yields CDR1 ENHRY and CDR2 SYGVKD. The V end lost 3 bases, the J end lost 1 base, and 14 bases lay between the germline ends. CDR3 sequence reads: CAISEYGGAGTDTQYF. The CDR3 bases are TGTGCCATCAGTGAATATGGAGGGGCTGGCACAGATACGCAGTATTTT.

This clone was seen a few times. The chain is built from TRBV15 and TRBJ1-5; D is uncertain. CDR1 is LNHNV, CDR2 YYDKDF, per germline (reference sequence). V lost 5 bases to trimming and J lost 5 bases, with 16 bases between them. This CDR3 region has 15 residues. The CDR3 DNA reads as TGTGCCACCAGCTACCGGACGGGGATAGATCAGCCCCAGCATTTT. Protein sequence: CATSYRTGIDQPQHF. Filled out from reference TRBV15 and TRBJ1-5, the complete variable domain reads DAMVIQNPRYQVTQFGKPVTLSCSQTLNHNVMYWYQQKSSQAPKLLFHYYDKDFNNEADTPDNFQSRRPNTSFCFLDIRSPGLGDTAMYLCATSYRTGIDQPQHFGDGTRLSIL.

This clone was counted once. The rearrangement links TRBV28 to TRBJ1-1; D perhaps matches TRBD1 (5 bases). V lost 7 bases, J lost 1 base, and 19 bases lay in between. Germline CDR1 and CDR2: MDHEN and SYDVKM. This CDR3 region has 16 residues. CDR3 in DNA: TGTGCCAGCACCCCGGGGGGAGCACACGCGAACACTGAAGCTTTCTTT. Its protein product is CASTPGGAHANTEAFF.

This clone was seen only a few times. The rearrangement joins TRBV5-1 to TRBJ2-7, with 7 bases aligning to TRBD2. This CDR3 contains 18 residues. The junction had 15 bases not matched to a gene; V was cut back by 3 bases and J by 0 bases. CDR1 is SGHRS, CDR2 YFSETQ, per germline. The CDR3 sequence: CASSSFLSSGGSSYEQYF. CDR3 in DNA: TGCGCCAGCAGCTCCTTTCTTTCTAGCGGTGGAAGCTCCTACGAGCAGTACTTC.

This chain links TRBV5-1 with TRBJ2-2; TRBD1 aligns across 10 bases. Germline CDR1 and CDR2: SGHRS and YFSETQ. The CDR3 is made up of 15 amino acids. The ends lost 4 bases at V and 5 bases at J; junction bases unmatched: 5. The CDR3 is CASSQGQGRTGELFF. In nucleotides, the CDR3 is TGCGCCAGCAGCCAGGGACAGGGGAGGACCGGGGAGCTGTTTTTT.

The chain employs TRBV5-4 and TRBJ1-2; 7 nucleotides line up with TRBD1. CDR1 SGHNT and CDR2 YYREEE come from the germline V gene (reference sequence). The CDR3 contains 16 residues. Unmatched junction bases numbered 17, after V lost 4 bases and J lost 8 bases. Here the CDR3 DNA reads TGTGCCAGCAGCCCGGTTTTGACAGGGTACAGTAACGGCTACACCTTC. Residues: CASSPVLTGYSNGYTF.

The J gene is TRBJ2-7, the V gene TRBV28; TRBD2 matches 8 bases. V lost 7 bases to trimming and J lost 8 bases; unmatched junction nucleotides: 7. Germline V CDR1 and CDR2: MDHEN, SYDVKM. CDR3 length: 12 residues. CDR3 DNA: TGTGCCAGCAATACCGGGACTAGAAAGCAGTACTTC. It encodes CASNTGTRKQYF.

The genes are TRBV29-1 and TRBJ1-1, with a possible D match to TRBD1 (6 bases). This CDR3 is built from 15 residues. Trimming removed 1 base from V and 6 bases from J, with 18 bases in between. Germline values: CDR1 SQVTM, CDR2 ANQGSEA. The CDR3 nucleotides are TGCAGCGTTGAAGTCGGCGGGAGGGGGATCGCTGAAGCTTTCTTT. Amino acid sequence: CSVEVGGRGIAEAFF.

V gene TRBV5-1 combines with J gene TRBJ2-5; tentatively, D is TRBD1 (6 bases). With the DNA end fitting TRBJ2-7 better, the J assignment may be wrong. The CDR3 contains 16 residues. Per germline, CDR1 SGHRS and CDR2 YFSETQ. CDR3 region: CASSLLFRGPSYEQYF. CDR3 nucleotide sequence: TGCGCCAGCAGCTTGCTCTTCAGGGGACCTTCCTACGAGCAGTACTTC.

The chain links TRBV7-9 to TRBJ2-1; D is possibly TRBD2 (6 bases). Trimming pared 3 bases from V and 8 bases from J, leaving 14 bases between. Germline-derived CDR1 and CDR2 are SEHNR and FQNEAQ (reference sequence). This CDR3 has 14 residues. The CDR3 sequence: CASSLGLKADEQFF. Written as DNA, the CDR3 is TGTGCCAGCAGCTTGGGACTGAAAGCCGATGAGCAGTTCTTC.

The J gene is TRBJ2-1, the V gene TRBV9; 13 positions match TRBD2. The V and J ends lost 4 bases and 0 bases, in that order; junction bases with no gene match: 7. The germline V gene has CDR1 SGDLS and CDR2 YYNGEE. CDR3 length: 18 residues. In nucleotides, the CDR3 is TGTGCCAGCAGCACCAGGACTAGCGGGAGTATCTCCTACAATGAGCAGTTCTTC. Translating gives CASSTRTSGSISYNEQFF.

The rearrangement uses TRBV2 and TRBJ2-3, with D perhaps matching TRBD2 (5 bases). The germline V and J ends were trimmed by 6 bases and 2 bases, with 9 bases remaining between them. Germline V gives CDR1 SNHLY, CDR2 FYNNEI. CDR3 length: 13 amino acids. The CDR3 protein is CASRLEFTDTQYF. DNA of the CDR3: TGTGCCAGCAGACTAGAATTCACAGATACGCAGTATTTT.

The chain is built from TRBV9 and TRBJ2-7, with D possibly being TRBD2 (6 bases). The CDR3 length is 14 residues. The germline CDR1 and CDR2 sequences are SGDLS and YYNGEE. V was shortened by 4 bases and J by 0 bases, with 11 bases between the two germline ends. CDR3 sequence (DNA): TGTGCCAGCAGCTTGTCGGGGGACTCCTACGAGCAGTACTTC. This gives the protein CASSLSGDSYEQYF. Full variable domain (outside the CDR3, taken from reference TRBV9 and TRBJ2-7): DSGVTQTPKHLITATGQRVTLRCSPRSGDLSVYWYQQSLDQGLQFLIQYYNGEERAKGNILERFSAQQFPDLHSELNLSSLELGDSALYFCASSLSGDSYEQYFGPGTRLTVT.

The CDR3 loop is CASSLQGGNTEAFF. The CDR3 coding sequence is TGCGCCAGCAGCTTACAGGGGGGGAACACTGAAGCTTTCTTT. The rearrangement uses TRBV5-1 and TRBJ1-1, with 8 positions matching TRBD1. V shed 2 bases and J 1 base; nucleotides not matched to a gene: 1. The CDR3 totals 14 residues. Germline V lookup: CDR1 SGHRS, CDR2 YFSETQ. The full variable domain, completed using reference TRBV5-1 and TRBJ1-1, is KAGVTQTPRYLIKTRGQQVTLSCSPISGHRSVSWYQQTPGQGLQFLFEYFSETQRNKGNFPGRFSGRQFSNSRSEMNVSTLELGDSALYLCASSLQGGNTEAFFGQGTRLTVV.

This clone was seen a handful of times. Other DNA sequences in this specimen translate into the identical CDR3. The chain links TRBV9 to TRBJ2-2; D not certain. V was pared by 0 bases and J by 7 bases, with 7 bases between. This CDR3 has 13 residues. The germline V gene has CDR1 SGDLS and CDR2 YYNGEE. CDR3 sequence reads: CASSVDGYGELFF. The CDR3 nucleotides are TGTGCCAGCAGCGTAGACGGGTACGGGGAGCTGTTTTTT.

In this sample, this clone turned up a few times. The chain recombines TRBV9 with TRBJ2-3; TRBD2 matches at 9 bases. The CDR3 has 17 residues. CDR1 SGDLS and CDR2 YYNGEE come from the germline V gene. After removal of 0 bases from V and 1 base from J, the junction contained 6 bases not matched to a gene. CDR3 DNA: TGTGCCAGCAGCGTAGGACCCCCTAGCGGGGGCACAGATACGCAGTATTTT. The encoded protein is CASSVGPPSGGTDTQYF.